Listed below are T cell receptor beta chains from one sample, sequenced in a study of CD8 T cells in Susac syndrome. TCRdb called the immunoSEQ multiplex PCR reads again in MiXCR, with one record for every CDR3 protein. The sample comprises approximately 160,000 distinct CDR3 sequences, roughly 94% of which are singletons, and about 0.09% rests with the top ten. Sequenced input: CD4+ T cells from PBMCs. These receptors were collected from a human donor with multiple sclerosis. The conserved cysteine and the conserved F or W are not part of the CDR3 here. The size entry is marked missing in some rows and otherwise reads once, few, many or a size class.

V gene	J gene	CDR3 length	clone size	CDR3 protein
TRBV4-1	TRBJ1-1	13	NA	ASSPDRGRDTEAF
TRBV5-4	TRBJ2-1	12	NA	ASSLRLAGVEQF
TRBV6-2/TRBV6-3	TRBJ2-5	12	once	ASSLLDSRETQY
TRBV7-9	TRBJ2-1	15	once	ASSSPSGSLSYNEQF
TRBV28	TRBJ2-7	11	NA	ASSQGAPGEQY
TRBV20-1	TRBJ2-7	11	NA	SASGREFYEQY
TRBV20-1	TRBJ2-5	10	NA	SAEQGRETQY
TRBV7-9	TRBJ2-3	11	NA	ASSLSPDHTQY
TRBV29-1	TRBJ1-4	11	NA	SVAGRDYEKLF
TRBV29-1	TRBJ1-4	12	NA	SGITGAANEKLF
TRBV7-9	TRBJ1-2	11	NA	ASSFGSNYGYT
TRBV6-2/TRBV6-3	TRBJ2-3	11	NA	ASSYRSLDTQY
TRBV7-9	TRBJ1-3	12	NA	ASRQGLSGNTIY
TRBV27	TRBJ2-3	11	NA	ASSFQGGDTQY
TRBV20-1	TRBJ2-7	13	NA	SAREVRSGSYEQY
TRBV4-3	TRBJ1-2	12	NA	ASSQKQTFYGYT
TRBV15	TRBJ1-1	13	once	ATSRSLTANTEAF
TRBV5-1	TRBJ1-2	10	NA	ASSWQNYGYT
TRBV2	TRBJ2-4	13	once	ASSGPWTGLKIQY
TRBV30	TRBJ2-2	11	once	AWVTGISGELF
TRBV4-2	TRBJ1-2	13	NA	ASSQGYGRVDGYT
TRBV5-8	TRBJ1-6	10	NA	ASSWWESPLH